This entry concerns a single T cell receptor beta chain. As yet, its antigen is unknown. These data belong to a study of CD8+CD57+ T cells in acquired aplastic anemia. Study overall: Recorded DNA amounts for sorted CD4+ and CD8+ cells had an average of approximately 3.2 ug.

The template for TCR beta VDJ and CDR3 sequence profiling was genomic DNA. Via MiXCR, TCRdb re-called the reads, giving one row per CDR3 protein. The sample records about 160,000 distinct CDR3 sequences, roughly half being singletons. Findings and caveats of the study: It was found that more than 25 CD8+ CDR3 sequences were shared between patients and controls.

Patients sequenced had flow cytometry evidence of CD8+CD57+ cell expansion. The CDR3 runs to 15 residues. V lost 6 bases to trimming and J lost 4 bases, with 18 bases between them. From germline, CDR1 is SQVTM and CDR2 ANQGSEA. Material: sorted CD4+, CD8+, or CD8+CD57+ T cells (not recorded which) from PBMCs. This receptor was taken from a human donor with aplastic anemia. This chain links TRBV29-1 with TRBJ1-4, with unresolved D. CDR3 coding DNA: TGCAGCGTGAGAACTTACCCGGGCCTTAATGAAAAACTGTTTTTT. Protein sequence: CSVRTYPGLNEKLFF.